The 14 T cell receptor beta chains presented below share a single source sample, sequenced in a study of somatic mutations in cytotoxic T cells in rheumatoid arthritis. The assay was immunoSEQ multiplex PCR, and TCRdb's table has in-frame clones only and misses some. The sample lists over 10,000 clones, roughly 87% seen once, with more than 13% in the top ten. Sequencing input: CD8+ T cells sorted from blood. The receptors stem from a woman aged 60-75 years in good health.

This clone was recorded a few times. The chain combines TRBV7-6 with TRBJ2-5; 9 bases match TRBD1. V lost 6 bases and J lost 2; bases outside the gene matches: 19. There are 19 residues in the CDR3. The germline gives CDR1 SGHVS, CDR2 FNYEAQ. CDR3 DNA sequence: TGTGCCAGCAGTCCAACCGGGACAGGGTATGTCGAGCGACAAGAGACCCAGTACTTC. Translated, it gives CASSPTGTGYVERQETQYF.

Here the CDR3 DNA reads TGTGCCAGCAGCTTCGGACAGGGAGGCACAGATACGCAGTATTTT. This gives the protein CASSFGQGGTDTQYF. This rearrangement joins TRBV5-5 to TRBJ2-3, with 8 bases aligning to TRBD1. The junction had 3 bases not matched to a gene; V was cut back by 2 bases and J by 1 base. Germline-derived CDR1 and CDR2 are SGHKS and YYEKEE (reference sequence). The length of the CDR3 is 15 residues.

The chain recombines TRBV28 with TRBJ1-6, with TRBD1 matching over 7 bases. V dropped 2 bases and J dropped 4; count of bases not matched to a gene: 8. This CDR3 has 17 amino acids. Germline CDR1 is MDHEN and CDR2 is SYDVKM. This chain's CDR3 is CASSLPPTGNYNSPLHF. CDR3 nucleotide sequence: TGTGCCAGCAGTTTACCCCCGACAGGGAATTATAATTCACCCCTCCACTTT.

The chain links TRBV30 to TRBJ2-2; D is unresolved. Trimming stripped 2 bases from V and 5 bases from J, with 6 bases between. CDR3 length: 12 residues. Germline CDR1 reads GTSNPN; CDR2 reads SVGIG (reference sequence). This CDR3 is CAWSPGTGELFF. The CDR3 coding sequence is TGTGCCTGGAGTCCAGGTACCGGGGAGCTGTTTTTT.

The rearrangement joins TRBV15 to TRBJ2-7; 8 nucleotides line up with TRBD1. The germline CDR1 and CDR2 sequences are LNHNV and YYDKDF (reference sequence). Trimming cost V 0 bases and J 3 bases; bases outside gene matches: 4. The CDR3 loop spans 15 amino acids. The CDR3 loop is CATSREVGQGYEQYF. The CDR3 DNA follows: TGTGCCACCAGCAGAGAGGTCGGACAGGGCTACGAGCAGTACTTC.

This clone is a singleton in its sample. J is TRBJ2-3 and V is TRBV7-8, with D perhaps matching TRBD1 (6 bases). The CDR3 covers 12 residues. Trimming left V 4 bases short and J 7 bases short, with 9 bases between. Germline-derived CDR1 and CDR2 are SGHVS and FQNEAQ. The CDR3 nucleotides read TGTGCCAGCAGCTCCACAGGGCATACGCAGTATTTT. This gives the protein CASSSTGHTQYF.

This clone came up a few times. The gene calls are TRBV9 and TRBJ2-1; possibly TRBD2 for D (6 bases). Trimming took 3 bases from V and 5 from J, leaving 15 bases between them. CDR3 length: 15 residues. From germline, CDR1 is SGDLS and CDR2 YYNGEE. The CDR3 spells CASSDAGTSNNEQFF. CDR3 coding DNA: TGTGCCAGCAGCGATGCGGGGACTTCTAACAATGAGCAGTTCTTC.

This chain uses TRBV13 with TRBJ2-1; 8 bases are shared with TRBD2. Germline V lookup: CDR1 PRHDT, CDR2 FYEKMQ (reference sequence). Germline trimming cut 2 bases from V and 0 bases from J; bases unmatched to any gene: 0. The CDR3 has 15 amino acids. This CDR3 reads CASSLSGGSYNEQFF. The CDR3 bases are TGTGCCAGCAGCTTAAGCGGGGGCTCCTACAATGAGCAGTTCTTC.

The table lists this clone with a few counts. V and J are TRBV19 and TRBJ1-5, with D possibly TRBD1 on 5 matching bases. Germline CDR1 and CDR2: LNHDA and SQIVND (reference sequence). Between the trimmed V and J ends, which lost 7 bases and 2 bases, there was a span of 15 bases. The CDR3 length is 15 residues. In DNA, the CDR3 is TGTGCCAGTACCGCCACTCGGGGGGGCAATCAGCCCCAGCATTTT. The encoded protein is CASTATRGGNQPQHF.

CDR3 protein: CASSAGGQPQHF. The CDR3 nucleotides read TGTGCCAGCAGTGCGGGTGGTCAGCCCCAGCATTTT. This chain uses TRBV27 with TRBJ1-5; no clear D gene. The CDR3 sequence is 12 residues long. Deletions cut 5 bases from V and 6 bases from J, with 8 bases between. Germline-derived CDR1 and CDR2 are MNHEY and SMNVEV (reference sequence).

The CDR3 bases are TGTGCCTGGAGTGTGTCGGGGTTGGGCGGGGCTGATACGCAGTATTTT. Its protein product is CAWSVSGLGGADTQYF. The chain employs TRBV30 and TRBJ2-3; maybe TRBD2 (6 bases). Germline V CDR1 and CDR2: GTSNPN, SVGIG (reference sequence). This CDR3 contains 16 residues. V lost 0 bases to trimming and J lost 6 bases, with 19 bases between them. The full variable domain, in which reference TRBV30 and TRBJ2-3 provide the parts outside the CDR3, is SQTIHQWPATLVQPVGSPLSLECTVEGTSNPNLYWYRQAAGRGLQLLFYSVGIGQISSEVPQNLSASRPQDRQFILSSKKLLLSDSGFYLCAWSVSGLGGADTQYFGPGTRLTVL.

CDR3 region: CASSLGPGQIIYGYTF. As DNA, the CDR3 is TGTGCCAGCAGCTTAGGGCCCGGACAGATCATTTATGGCTACACCTTC. The chain joins TRBV7-9 to TRBJ1-2, with a tentative D call TRBD1 (6 bases). CDR3 length: 16 amino acids. V was clipped by 1 base and J by 5 bases, with 17 bases between them. The germline gives CDR1 SEHNR, CDR2 FQNEAQ (reference sequence).

The V and J genes are TRBV28 and TRBJ2-3; no definite D call. The V and J ends lost 4 bases and 8 bases respectively, with 13 bases between them. The V gene's germline CDR1 is MDHEN and CDR2 SYDVKM. This CDR3 comprises 13 residues. The CDR3 is CASSSKSGFTQYF. For the CDR3, the DNA is TGTGCCAGCAGTTCCAAGTCAGGTTTTACGCAGTATTTT.

This clone appeared once. The rearrangement links TRBV6-5 to TRBJ2-7, with 8 nucleotides matching TRBD1. Germline V lookup: CDR1 MNHEY, CDR2 SVGAGI. J lost 4 bases, V lost 3 bases, and 8 bases had no gene match. The CDR3 totals 15 residues. The CDR3 sequence: CASSYSPGQDYEQYF. The CDR3 DNA sequence: TGTGCCAGCAGTTATTCCCCGGGACAGGATTACGAGCAGTACTTC.